Below, 30 T cell receptor beta chains from the same sample are listed, as sequenced in a study of T cell responses to AZD1222 COVID-19 vaccine. The repertoire was sequenced with immunoSEQ multiplex PCR; TCRdb's copy has only in-frame clones and lacks some. This sample has over 130,000 clones, with roughly 94% found just once. Sequenced here: peripheral blood, sampled on day 0 of AZD1222 vaccination. The receptor set was obtained from an adult in good health.

The chain couples TRBV7-9 to TRBJ1-5, with TRBD1 identical over 8 bases. The CDR3 is 16 amino acids. Looked up from germline, CDR1 is SEHNR and CDR2 is FQNEAQ (reference sequence). Trimming at V came to 1 base and at J to 7 bases, leaving 9 bases not matched to a gene. For the CDR3, the DNA is TGTGCCAGCAGCTTAGACGCAGGGGGCGGTGGACAGCCCCAGCATTTT. Translation gives CASSLDAGGGGQPQHF.

This chain uses TRBV7-3 with TRBJ2-3; D remains unclear. Germline CDR1 SGHTA, CDR2 FQGTGA. This CDR3 has 14 residues. The V and J ends lost 2 bases and 4 bases respectively, with 10 bases between them. The chain's CDR3 is CASSLDGYADTQYF. CDR3 in DNA: TGTGCCAGCAGCTTAGATGGGTACGCAGATACGCAGTATTTT.

The J gene is TRBJ1-3, the V gene TRBV2; no firm D call. The CDR3 loop spans 14 amino acids. CDR1 and CDR2 from the germline V gene are SNHLY and FYNNEI. Trimming removed 4 bases at V and 7 bases at J, with 14 bases between. The CDR3 loop reads CASSVPAGLNTIYF. For the CDR3, the DNA is TGTGCCAGCAGTGTTCCGGCCGGGCTCAACACCATATATTTT.

The chain carries TRBV5-5 and TRBJ2-1, with D tentatively TRBD1 (5 bases). Between the trimmed V and J ends, which lost 2 bases and 3 bases, there was a span of 9 bases. The germline V gene encodes CDR1 SGHKS and CDR2 YYEKEE (reference sequence). This CDR3 region has 14 residues. This CDR3 reads CASSLDRYYNEQFF. The CDR3 DNA reads TGTGCCAGCAGCTTAGACAGATACTACAATGAGCAGTTCTTC.

The genes are TRBV4-2 and TRBJ1-5; unclear D gene. The CDR3 totals 14 residues. The V end was cut by 4 bases, the J end by 0 bases, with 7 bases between. CDR1 and CDR2 from the germline V gene are LGHNA and YNFKEQ. Here the CDR3 reads CASSRSYSNQPQHF. The CDR3 bases are TGTGCCAGCAGCCGTAGTTATAGCAATCAGCCCCAGCATTTT.

The table lists this clone with a count of one. The chain recombines TRBV27 with TRBJ2-5; D call uncertain. The CDR3 length is 14 residues. The V end lost 3 bases, the J end lost 9 bases, and 17 bases lay between the germline ends. Germline lookup yields CDR1 MNHEY and CDR2 SMNVEV (reference sequence). CDR3: CASSFWPPSKAQYF. DNA for the CDR3: TGTGCCAGCAGTTTTTGGCCGCCGAGTAAGGCCCAGTACTTC.

This sequence joins TRBV10-2 and TRBJ1-1; 9 nucleotides align to TRBD1. With 5 bases clipped from V and 4 bases from J, the junction kept 17 bases outside the gene matches. Germline V gives CDR1 WSHSY, CDR2 SAAADI. This CDR3 has 18 amino acids. The CDR3 reads CASSRNNRGRETRTEAFF. The CDR3 DNA reads as TGCGCCAGCAGTCGAAATAACAGGGGGCGGGAAACCCGCACTGAAGCTTTCTTT.

The chain uses TRBV14 and TRBJ2-5; D ambiguous. This CDR3 comprises 13 residues. Trimming shortened V by 1 base and J by 0 bases, and 3 bases separated the two germline ends. Germline CDR1 reads SGHDN; CDR2 reads FVKESK. DNA for the CDR3: TGTGCCAGCAGCCAAGGGAACCAAGAGACCCAGTACTTC. Protein: CASSQGNQETQYF.

Concerning this clone: An end of the junction differs from the germline gene, which may be a read error. The CDR3 loop is CASREGNYGYTF. As DNA, the CDR3 is TGTGCCAGCCGTGAAGGAAACTATGGCTACACCTTC. This chain joins TRBV6-1 and TRBJ1-2; D uncertain. The CDR3 sequence is 12 residues long. Germline V lookup: CDR1 MNHNS, CDR2 SASEGT.

The rearrangement joins TRBV7-9 to TRBJ1-2, with a possible D match to TRBD1 (5 bases). Trimming took 4 bases from V and 4 from J, leaving 10 bases between them. CDR1 is SEHNR and CDR2 is FQNEAQ in the germline V gene (reference sequence). The CDR3 is 13 amino acids. CDR3 in DNA: TGTGCCAGCAGCTCTTGGGACGGCTATGGCTACACCTTC. Translated, it gives CASSSWDGYGYTF.

The V gene is TRBV19, the J gene TRBJ2-5; D gene unclear. The CDR3 contains 14 residues. CDR1 is LNHDA, CDR2 SQIVND, per germline (reference sequence). The V and J ends lost 4 bases and 4 bases respectively, with 13 bases between them. CDR3 in DNA: TGTGCCAGTAGTACCCCAAAACAAGGAGAGACCCAGTACTTC. This translates into CASSTPKQGETQYF.

As DNA, the CDR3 is TGTGCCAGTAGTACAGGGGGTTTGGAAGGCTACACCTTC. Translation gives CASSTGGLEGYTF. This sequence joins TRBV19 and TRBJ1-2; TRBD1 aligns across 7 bases. Germline values: CDR1 LNHDA, CDR2 SQIVND (reference sequence). This CDR3 contains 13 residues. The J segment lost 8 bases and the V segment lost 4 bases, leaving 7 bases of the junction unmatched.

V gene TRBV28 combines with J gene TRBJ1-5, with D perhaps TRBD1 (6 bases). V dropped 6 bases and J dropped 5 bases, with 20 bases sitting between them. The germline CDR1 and CDR2 sequences are MDHEN and SYDVKM. The length of the CDR3 is 16 residues. The CDR3 DNA reads TGTGCCAGCAGGCCTTACAGACAGGAGAAAGATCAGCCCCAGCATTTT. Its protein is CASRPYRQEKDQPQHF. The full variable domain, rest sourced from reference TRBV28 and TRBJ1-5, is DVKVTQSSRYLVKRTGEKVFLECVQDMDHENMFWYRQDPGLGLRLIYFSYDVKMKEKGDIPEGYSVSREKKERFSLILESASTNQTSMYLCASRPYRQEKDQPQHFGDGTRLSIL.

This chain links TRBV19 with TRBJ1-1; 9 bases match TRBD1. This CDR3 comprises 16 residues. Germline V CDR1 and CDR2: LNHDA, SQIVND (reference sequence). Trimming at V came to 5 bases and at J to 4 bases, leaving 11 bases not matched to a gene. CDR3 coding DNA: TGTGCCAGTAGTCCTAGAGTGGGACAGGGCGCCACTGAAGCTTTCTTT. Translation gives CASSPRVGQGATEAFF.

The CDR3 reads CASSLGQGDSPLHF. The CDR3 bases are TGTGCCAGCAGCTTGGGACAGGGGGATTCACCCCTCCACTTT. The chain is built from TRBV5-4 and TRBJ1-6; 9 nucleotides agree with TRBD1. V dropped 0 bases and J dropped 8; count of bases not matched to a gene: 0. Germline V CDR1 and CDR2: SGHNT, YYREEE (reference sequence). The CDR3 consists of 14 residues. Full variable domain (remainder filled in from reference TRBV5-4 and TRBJ1-6): ETGVTQSPTHLIKTRGQQVTLRCSSQSGHNTVSWYQQALGQGPQFIFQYYREEENGRGNFPPRFSGLQFPNYSSELNVNALELDDSALYLCASSLGQGDSPLHFGNGTRLTVT.

The chain has TRBV2 and TRBJ2-5; a weak D match, TRBD2 (5 bases). Germline-derived CDR1 and CDR2 are SNHLY and FYNNEI. The CDR3 is 14 residues long. With 5 bases removed from V and 2 bases from J, the gap between germline ends came to 12 bases. For the CDR3, the DNA is TGTGCCAGCAGTCGCGGGTGGCGGCAAGAGACCCAGTACTTC. Protein product: CASSRGWRQETQYF.

This clone was observed a single time. The CDR3, as DNA: TGTGCCAGCAGTTTGGGGGCCGCTAGCTCCTACGAGCAGTACGTC. It yields the protein CASSLGAASSYEQYV. The rearrangement links TRBV28 to TRBJ2-7; possible D gene TRBD1, 6 bases. The CDR3 spans 15 residues. V lost 3 bases and J lost 0, with 12 bases in between. Germline-derived CDR1 and CDR2 are MDHEN and SYDVKM.

The gene calls are TRBV18 and TRBJ1-4; D may be TRBD1 (6 bases). The CDR3 sequence is 15 residues long. Germline V lookup: CDR1 KGHSH, CDR2 LQKENI. Trimming stripped 1 base from V and 6 bases from J, with 12 bases between. In DNA, the CDR3 is TGTGCCAGCTCACCACGAGGGGGGCTGGATGAAAAACTGTTTTTT. This gives the protein CASSPRGGLDEKLFF.

Comment on this clone: Compared with germline, one end of the junction differs, possibly owing to a read error. The V and J genes are TRBV10-3 and TRBJ1-1; tentative D call: TRBD1 (5 bases). Germline CDR1 and CDR2: ENHRY and SYGVKD. This CDR3 comprises 14 residues. The CDR3 loop is CAISVGTANTEAFF. In DNA form, the CDR3 reads TGTGCGATCAGTGTCGGGACGGCGAACACTGAAGCTTTCTTT.

V is TRBV5-4 and J is TRBJ1-1, with D unclear. This CDR3 spans 15 amino acids. The germline V gene encodes CDR1 SGHNT and CDR2 YYREEE (reference sequence). The V gene lost 1 base and the J gene lost 0 bases, with 10 bases spanning the gap. In DNA, the CDR3 is TGTGCCAGCAGCTTGTACCCGCTCATGAACACTGAAGCTTTCTTT. Protein sequence: CASSLYPLMNTEAFF.

This clone came up once. The V gene is TRBV2, the J gene TRBJ1-2; TRBD1 might be the D (5 bases). The CDR3 totals 12 residues. Trimming left V 3 bases short and J 8 bases short, with 10 bases between. Germline assignment: CDR1 SNHLY and CDR2 FYNNEI. CDR3 amino acids: CASSEQGSGYTF. Written as DNA, the CDR3 is TGTGCCAGCAGTGAGCAGGGTTCCGGCTACACCTTC. Complete variable domain (other parts from reference TRBV2 and TRBJ1-2): EPEVTQTPSHQVTQMGQEVILRCVPISNHLYFYWYRQILGQKVEFLVSFYNNEISEKSEIFDDQFSVERPDGSNFTLKIRSTKLEDSAMYFCASSEQGSGYTFGSGTRLTVV.

This chain links TRBV4-3 with TRBJ1-2, with D possibly TRBD1 on 5 matching bases. There are 16 residues in the CDR3. Germline values: CDR1 LGHNA, CDR2 YSLEER. V was pared by 4 bases and J by 5 bases, with 20 bases between. The CDR3, as DNA: TGCGCCAGCAGCCTGTATGGGGCGGGGACCTCTTATGGCTACACCTTC. Translation: CASSLYGAGTSYGYTF.

This clone was recorded once. V usage is TRBV4-1 and J usage is TRBJ2-7; 10 positions match TRBD2. The CDR3 covers 15 residues. The J segment lost 4 bases and the V segment lost 2 bases, leaving 5 bases of the junction unmatched. Germline V gene data show CDR1 as MGHRA and CDR2 as YSYEKL. The CDR3 nucleotides are TGCGCCAGCAGCCAACGGCTAGCGGGGGTATACGAGCAGTACGTC. Residues: CASSQRLAGVYEQYV.

V is TRBV3-1 (or the pseudogene TRBV3-2) and J is TRBJ1-3; a possible D gene is TRBD1 (5 bases). V was pared by 4 bases and J by 16 bases, with 17 bases between. The CDR3 has 12 amino acids. Germline assignment: CDR1 LGHDT and CDR2 YNNKEL (reference sequence). Here the CDR3 reads CASSPRLGGLYF. Here the CDR3 DNA reads TGTGCCAGCAGCCCTCGTTTGGGGGGGTTGTATTTT.

A single count supports this clone. The CDR3 DNA reads TGTGCCAGCAGCCTCAACCGCGGGAACACTGAAGCTTTCTTT. It is translated as CASSLNRGNTEAFF. The V gene is TRBV6-5, the J gene TRBJ1-1; the D is unclear. CDR1 MNHEY and CDR2 SVGAGI come from the germline V gene. Trimming took 6 bases from V and 1 from J, leaving 12 bases between them. This CDR3 contains 14 residues.

This chain joins TRBV19 and TRBJ1-6; D call uncertain. This CDR3 region has 13 residues. Trimming took off 3 bases at V and 7 bases at J, with 7 bases between the two ends. CDR1 is LNHDA and CDR2 is SQIVND in the germline V gene (reference sequence). The CDR3 loop reads CASSMVPNSPLHF. CDR3 nucleotides: TGTGCCAGTAGTATGGTCCCGAATTCACCCCTCCACTTT.

CDR3 amino acids: CASSQLDLKTQYF. The CDR3 DNA follows: TGTGCCAGCAGCCAACTAGATTTGAAGACCCAGTACTTC. The chain couples TRBV7-9 to TRBJ2-5; D might be TRBD2 (5 bases). Germline V gene sequence: CDR1 SEHNR, CDR2 FQNEAQ (reference sequence). Trimming removed 5 bases from V and 6 bases from J, with 13 bases in between. The CDR3 covers 13 residues.

The chain employs TRBV11-3 and TRBJ1-6; TRBD1 is a possible D gene (5 bases). Between the trimmed V and J ends, which lost 11 bases and 7 bases, there was a span of 15 bases. The CDR3 extends over 13 amino acids. Germline loops: CDR1 SGHNT, CDR2 YENEEA. The CDR3 loop reads CAAKGYGNSPLHF. The CDR3 bases are TGTGCCGCTAAGGGGTATGGAAATTCACCCCTCCACTTT.

The chain links TRBV6-5 to TRBJ2-7; possible D gene TRBD2, 5 bases. Trimming took off 6 bases at V and 2 bases at J, with 11 bases between the two ends. The V gene's germline CDR1 is MNHEY and CDR2 SVGAGI. This CDR3 is built from 13 residues. In nucleotides, the CDR3 is TGTGCCAGCAGACAAAGCGGAACCTACGAGCAGTACGTC. Encoded protein: CASRQSGTYEQYV.

The V call is TRBV11-2, the J call TRBJ1-4; possibly TRBD1 for D (5 bases). CDR3 size: 14 residues. The V gene's germline CDR1 is SGHAT and CDR2 FQNNGV. Trimming cost V 6 bases and J 7 bases, with 15 bases left between them. The CDR3 spells CASSPRGGGEKLFF. The CDR3 nucleotides are TGTGCCAGCAGTCCCCGGGGGGGTGGTGAAAAACTGTTTTTT.